This T cell receptor (beta chain) was sequenced for a study of blood T cells in healthy people across ages. Study conclusions and caveats: Comparison with aged donors showed that long-lived donors had more naive CD4+ cells and higher diversity. Changes seen in expanded clonotypes were possibly confounded by donor CMV status left unknown. A roughly linear fall in TCR beta diversity per million T cells was seen with increasing age.

CDR1 is LNHNV, CDR2 YYDKDF, per germline (reference sequence). CDR3 size: 14 residues. V lost 7 bases and J 0 bases, leaving 11 bases between the germline ends. Comments on this clonotype: The antigen is unknown. A read error may be the cause here, since a much bigger clone is one base away. Since no conserved phenylalanine or tryptophan closes the CDR3, a read error is the likely cause.

A sample-barcoded 5' primer and a J-beta primer mix were used in a second PCR of about 7 to 11 cycles. TCRdb re-analysed the 5' RACE reads in MiXCR, keeping a single row per CDR3 protein. This sample carries some 1.8 million distinct CDR3 sequences, 30% to 40% of them seen once, and the ten largest clones take around 23%. This TCR was sampled from a human donor in good health. The chain has TRBV15 and TRBJ2-3; D is unresolved. Sequenced sample: blood. The CDR3 is CATNPTASTDTQYL. The CDR3, as DNA: TGTGCCACCAACCCGACTGCTAGCACAGATACGCAGTATTTG.